Presented here are 17 T cell receptor beta chains from one specimen sequenced in a study of vaccination and CD4 T cells after COVID-19. Their recognized antigens are unknown. Specified treatment: roughly 11-day PBMC culture with coronavirus spike peptide pools or control peptides (ViraFEST assay). Sequence data for DNA of cultured CD4+ T cells were generated by the Oncomine TCR Beta short-read assay. TCRdb passed the PCR reads through MiXCR, listing each CDR3 protein once. The sample includes 13,000 to 15,000 distinct CDR3 sequences, roughly 29% of them seen just once. Sequencing was done on a sample of cultured CD4+ T cells from blood. The receptors were gathered from a human donor with COVID-19.

This clonotype was detected a few times. CDR3 protein: CASSLVVSTDNQPQHF. The DNA for the CDR3 is TGTGCCAGCAGCTTGGTAGTTAGTACAGATAATCAGCCCCAGCATTTT. The V call is TRBV5-8, the J call TRBJ1-5; D not certain. The CDR3 totals 16 residues. Trimming shortened V by 0 bases and J by 4 bases, and 14 bases separated the two germline ends. Per the germline V gene, CDR1 is SGHTS and CDR2 is YDEGEE.

The table lists this clonotype with a few counts. The chain links TRBV24-1 to TRBJ2-1, with 8 bases fitting TRBD2. The germline V gene encodes CDR1 KGHDR and CDR2 SFDVKD. V was clipped by 4 bases and J by 8 bases; unmatched bases: 3. The CDR3 sequence is 13 residues long. CDR3 residues: CATSDGGADEQFF. CDR3 nucleotide sequence: TGTGCCACCAGTGACGGGGGGGCGGATGAGCAGTTCTTC.

This clonotype was seen a handful of times. This chain joins TRBV27 and TRBJ1-6, with D uncertain. The germline CDR1 and CDR2 sequences are MNHEY and SMNVEV (reference sequence). V was cut by 5 bases and J by 0 bases, with 17 bases left in between. The CDR3 is 18 residues long. CDR3: CASSKDGLSPSYNSPLHF. CDR3 in DNA: TGTGCCAGCAGTAAAGATGGGTTGTCACCCTCCTATAATTCACCCCTCCACTTT.

This chain connects TRBV7-3 to TRBJ1-5, with 7 bases matching TRBD1. The CDR3 totals 14 residues. J lost 4 bases, V lost 5 bases, and 5 bases had no gene match. Looked up from germline, CDR1 is SGHTA and CDR2 is FQGTGA. For the CDR3, the DNA is TGTGCCAGCAGCCCCTCAGGGGGAAATCAGCCCCAGCATTTT. Translated: CASSPSGGNQPQHF.

V is TRBV12-5 and J is TRBJ1-1; D remains ambiguous. Between the trimmed V and J ends, which lost 8 bases and 1 base, there was a span of 5 bases. CDR1 is LGHNT, CDR2 FRNRAP, per germline. The CDR3 loop spans 11 amino acids. Here the CDR3 reads CASQTNTEAFF. The DNA of the CDR3 is TGTGCTAGTCAAACGAACACTGAAGCTTTCTTT.

This clonotype turned up a few times. V is TRBV7-8 and J is TRBJ1-6; maybe TRBD1 (6 bases). This CDR3 has 18 residues. The germline V gene has CDR1 SGHVS and CDR2 FQNEAQ. Trimming took 4 bases from V and 0 from J, leaving 16 bases between them. CDR3: CASSSRAQGSSYNSPLHF. For the CDR3, the DNA is TGTGCCAGCAGCTCTCGAGCGCAGGGGAGCTCCTATAATTCACCCCTCCACTTT.

The V call is TRBV4-3, the J call TRBJ2-2, with 9 bases that match TRBD1. V trimming: 2 bases; J trimming: 10 bases; junction bases outside the gene matches: 2. This CDR3 is 13 amino acids long. CDR1 and CDR2 from the germline V gene are LGHNA and YSLEER. The chain's CDR3 is CASSQRTGVELFF. The CDR3 region has the DNA TGCGCCAGCAGCCAAAGGACAGGGGTGGAGCTGTTTTTT.

This clonotype is labeled as large. CDR3 protein: CATSRDEGGLTDTQYF. CDR3 nucleotides: TGTGCCACCAGCAGAGATGAGGGCGGTCTGACAGATACGCAGTATTTT. This chain joins TRBV15 and TRBJ2-3; TRBD2 might be the D (5 bases). Looked up from germline, CDR1 is LNHNV and CDR2 is YYDKDF (reference sequence). This CDR3 has 16 residues. The V end lost 0 bases, the J end lost 3 bases, and 13 bases lay between the germline ends. Variable domain in full (rest from reference TRBV15 and TRBJ2-3): DAMVIQNPRYQVTQFGKPVTLSCSQTLNHNVMYWYQQKSSQAPKLLFHYYDKDFNNEADTPDNFQSRRPNTSFCFLDIRSPGLGDTAMYLCATSRDEGGLTDTQYFGPGTRLTVL.

This clonotype was picked up a small number of times. The CDR3 reads CASSPGTASNQPQHF. CDR3 DNA sequence: TGTGCCAGCAGCCCCGGGACAGCTAGCAATCAGCCCCAGCATTTT. The chain combines TRBV6-2 or TRBV6-3 with TRBJ1-5; 7 nucleotides agree with TRBD1. CDR1 is MNHEY and CDR2 is SVGEGT in the germline V gene. The CDR3 totals 15 residues. J gave up 0 bases and V 6 bases, and 5 bases lay outside the gene matches.

This sequence joins TRBV5-4 and TRBJ1-4; no clear D. Germline CDR1 is SGHNT and CDR2 is YYREEE (reference sequence). The CDR3 totals 14 residues. V lost 5 bases to trimming and J lost 1 base, with 9 bases between them. CDR3 DNA: TGTGCCAGCAGAGGCAGTGGAACTAATGAAAAACTGTTTTTT. This gives the protein CASRGSGTNEKLFF.

The V gene is TRBV2, the J gene TRBJ2-3, with D unclear. Germline CDR1 reads SNHLY; CDR2 reads FYNNEI. V dropped 8 bases and J dropped 0 bases, with 9 bases sitting between them. The CDR3 is 13 residues long. The CDR3 region is CASVAESTDTQYF. For the CDR3, the DNA is TGTGCCAGCGTGGCAGAGAGCACAGATACGCAGTATTTT.

This clonotype is a singleton in its sample. This rearrangement joins TRBV2 to TRBJ2-2; possibly TRBD2 for D (6 bases). V was cut by 6 bases and J by 5 bases, with 13 bases left in between. CDR3 length: 14 amino acids. The germline CDR1 and CDR2 sequences are SNHLY and FYNNEI. This CDR3 reads CASRGLFETGELFF. The CDR3 DNA sequence: TGTGCCAGCAGGGGACTGTTCGAAACCGGGGAGCTGTTTTTT.

The genes are TRBV2 and TRBJ1-2; no definite D call. With 3 bases removed from V and 4 bases from J, the gap between germline ends came to 15 bases. Germline lookup yields CDR1 SNHLY and CDR2 FYNNEI. The CDR3 spans 15 residues. The CDR3 nucleotides read TGTGCCAGCAGTGAGGTGCAGGCTAAAGGCTATGGCTACACCTTC. Residues: CASSEVQAKGYGYTF.

This clonotype was counted only a few times. This chain connects TRBV20-1 to TRBJ1-1, with D possibly matching TRBD1 (5 bases). Trimming shortened V by 6 bases and J by 1 base, and 15 bases separated the two germline ends. Germline lookup yields CDR1 DFQATT and CDR2 SNEGSKA (reference sequence). CDR3 length equals 14 residues. The CDR3 region has the DNA TGCAGTGCCCCACGGGGGGGGGGGAACACTGAAGCTTTCTTT. Translation gives CSAPRGGGNTEAFF.

V usage is TRBV10-3 and J usage is TRBJ1-2; 7 bases fit TRBD1. V lost 8 bases to trimming and J lost 1 base; unmatched junction nucleotides: 1. The CDR3 is 12 residues long. CDR1 is ENHRY, CDR2 SYGVKD, per germline. In nucleotides, the CDR3 is TGTGCCATCGGGGACAGTAACTATGGCTACACCTTC. This encodes CAIGDSNYGYTF.

The DNA for the CDR3 is TGCAGTCTAAAGGGCGGCAGCGAGCAGTACTTC. Translating it yields CSLKGGSEQYF. This rearrangement joins TRBV20-1 to TRBJ2-7; no clear D. Trimming left V 8 bases short and J 6 bases short, with 14 bases between. This CDR3 comprises 11 residues. The V gene's germline CDR1 is DFQATT and CDR2 SNEGSKA (reference sequence).

This clonotype was seen more than once but under ten times. The chain recombines TRBV12-3 or TRBV12-4 with TRBJ2-3; weak D call: TRBD2 (5 bases). The CDR3 has 14 amino acids. V was pared by 6 bases and J by 0 bases, with 10 bases between. The CDR3 coding sequence is TGTGCCAGCAGGGGCGGGTTGAGCACAGATACGCAGTATTTT. Translating it yields CASRGGLSTDTQYF.